The table lists the clone carrying this T cell receptor (beta chain) with a few counts. Its antigen is unknown. The record originates from a study of T cell responses to AZD1222 COVID-19 vaccine. Sequenced by immunoSEQ multiplex PCR; TCRdb stores in-frame clones only, minus some. Found here are tens of thousands of clones, approximately 87% of them singletons; the top ten hold around 6.7%. Looked up from germline, CDR1 is MNHEY and CDR2 is SVGAGI. V lost 2 bases, J lost 4 bases, and 8 bases lay in between. CDR3 length: 14 amino acids. Whole-study results and caveats: Females made up more of the donors, who were largely white British, and clonal diversity may have come out too low. The peak T cell response came first, and repertoires were sampled only after it.

The V call is TRBV6-5, the J call TRBJ2-2, with a weak D call TRBD2 (5 bases). Material: peripheral blood, obtained on day 0 of AZD1222 vaccination. The TCR originated in an adult in good health. The CDR3 DNA reads TGTGCCAGCAGTTACGGAGGATCCACCGGGGAGCTGTTTTTT. Amino acids: CASSYGGSTGELFF.